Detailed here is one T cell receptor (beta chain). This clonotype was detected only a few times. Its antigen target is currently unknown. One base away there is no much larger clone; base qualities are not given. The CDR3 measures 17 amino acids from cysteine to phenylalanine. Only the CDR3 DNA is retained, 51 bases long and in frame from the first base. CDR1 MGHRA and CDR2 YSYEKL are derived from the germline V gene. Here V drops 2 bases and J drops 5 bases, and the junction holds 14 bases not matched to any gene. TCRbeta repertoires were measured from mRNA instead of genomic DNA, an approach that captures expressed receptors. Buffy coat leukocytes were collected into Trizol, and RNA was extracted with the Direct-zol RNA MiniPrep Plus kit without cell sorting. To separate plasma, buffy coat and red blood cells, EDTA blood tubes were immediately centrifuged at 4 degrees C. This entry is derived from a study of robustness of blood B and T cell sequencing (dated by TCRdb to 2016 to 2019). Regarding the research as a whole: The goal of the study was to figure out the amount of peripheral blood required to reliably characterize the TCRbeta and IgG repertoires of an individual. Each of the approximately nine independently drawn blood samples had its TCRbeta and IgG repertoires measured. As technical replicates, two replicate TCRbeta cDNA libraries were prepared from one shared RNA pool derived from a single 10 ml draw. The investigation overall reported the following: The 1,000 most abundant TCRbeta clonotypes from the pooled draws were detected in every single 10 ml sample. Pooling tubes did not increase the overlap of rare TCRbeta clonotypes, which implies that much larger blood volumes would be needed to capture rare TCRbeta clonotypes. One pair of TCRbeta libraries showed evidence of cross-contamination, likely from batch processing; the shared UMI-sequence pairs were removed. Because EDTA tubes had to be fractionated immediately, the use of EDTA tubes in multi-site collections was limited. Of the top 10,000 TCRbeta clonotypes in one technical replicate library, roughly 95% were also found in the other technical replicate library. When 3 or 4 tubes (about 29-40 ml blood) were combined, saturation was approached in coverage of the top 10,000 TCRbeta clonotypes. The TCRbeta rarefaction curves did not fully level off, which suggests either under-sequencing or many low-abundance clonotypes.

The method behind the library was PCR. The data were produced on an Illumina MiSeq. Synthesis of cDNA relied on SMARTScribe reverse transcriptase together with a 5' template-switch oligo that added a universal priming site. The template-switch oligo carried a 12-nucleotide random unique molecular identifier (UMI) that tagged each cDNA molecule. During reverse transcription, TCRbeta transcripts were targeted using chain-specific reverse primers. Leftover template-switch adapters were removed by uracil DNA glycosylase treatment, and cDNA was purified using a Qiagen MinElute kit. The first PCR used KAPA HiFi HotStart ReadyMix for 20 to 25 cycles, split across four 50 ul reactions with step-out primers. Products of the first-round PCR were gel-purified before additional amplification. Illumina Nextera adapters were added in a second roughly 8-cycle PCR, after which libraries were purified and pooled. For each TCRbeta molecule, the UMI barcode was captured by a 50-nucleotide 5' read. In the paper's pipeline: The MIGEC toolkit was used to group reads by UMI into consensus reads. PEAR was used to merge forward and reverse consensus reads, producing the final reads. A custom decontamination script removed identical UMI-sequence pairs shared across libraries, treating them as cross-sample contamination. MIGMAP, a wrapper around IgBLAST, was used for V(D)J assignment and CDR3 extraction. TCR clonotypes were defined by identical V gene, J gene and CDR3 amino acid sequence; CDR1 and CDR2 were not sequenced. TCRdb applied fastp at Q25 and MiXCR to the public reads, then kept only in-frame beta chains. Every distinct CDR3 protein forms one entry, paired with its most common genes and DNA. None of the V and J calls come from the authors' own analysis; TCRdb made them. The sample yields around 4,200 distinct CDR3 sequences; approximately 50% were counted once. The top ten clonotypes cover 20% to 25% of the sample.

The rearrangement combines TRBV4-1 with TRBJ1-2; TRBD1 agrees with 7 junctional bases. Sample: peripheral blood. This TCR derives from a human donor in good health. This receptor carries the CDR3 CASSQFFVTGELYGYTF. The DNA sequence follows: TGCGCCAGCAGCCAATTCTTCGTCACAGGGGAATTGTATGGCTACACCTTC.